This TCR beta chain is drawn from a study of neurological immune-mediated disorders. The length of the CDR3 is 15 residues. Germline assignment: CDR1 SGHTS and CDR2 YDEGEE. The ends lost 4 bases at V and 2 bases at J; junction bases unmatched: 4. TCRdb itself ran the 5' RACE reads through MiXCR, one entry per CDR3 protein. The data hold roughly 120,000 distinct CDR3 sequences, with roughly 3.2% observed a single time. At least ten counts were recorded for this clonotype. Its antigen is unidentified. Findings and limits, study-wide: Repertoires from 18 of 34 multiple sclerosis patients grouped phylogenetically into a related-CDR3 cluster, suggesting a possible signature.

The chain joins TRBV5-8 to TRBJ1-5; TRBD1 agrees at 9 bases. What was sequenced was PBMCs. This receptor was identified in a woman aged 25 to 39 with multiple sclerosis. Here the CDR3 reads CASSQGQGRNQPQHF. The CDR3 nucleotides read TGTGCCAGCAGCCAAGGACAGGGGCGCAATCAGCCCCAGCATTTT.